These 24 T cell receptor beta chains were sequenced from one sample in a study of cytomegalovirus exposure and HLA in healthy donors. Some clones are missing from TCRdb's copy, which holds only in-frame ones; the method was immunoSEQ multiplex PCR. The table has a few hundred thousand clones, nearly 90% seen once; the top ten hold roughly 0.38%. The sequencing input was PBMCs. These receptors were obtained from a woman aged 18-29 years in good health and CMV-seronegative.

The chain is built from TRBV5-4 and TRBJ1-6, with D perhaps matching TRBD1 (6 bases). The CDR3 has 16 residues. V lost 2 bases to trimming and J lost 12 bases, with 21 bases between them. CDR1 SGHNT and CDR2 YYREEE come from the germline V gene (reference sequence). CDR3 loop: CASSLGGRGGQRPLHF. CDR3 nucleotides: TGTGCCAGCAGCTTAGGGGGTAGGGGGGGTCAGCGACCCCTCCACTTT.

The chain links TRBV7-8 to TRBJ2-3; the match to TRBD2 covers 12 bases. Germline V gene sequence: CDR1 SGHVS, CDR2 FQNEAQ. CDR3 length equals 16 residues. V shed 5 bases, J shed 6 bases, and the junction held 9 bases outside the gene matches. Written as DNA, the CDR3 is TGTGCCAGCAGCGCGACTAGCGGGGGCGATTCGGATACGCAGTATTTT. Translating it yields CASSATSGGDSDTQYF.

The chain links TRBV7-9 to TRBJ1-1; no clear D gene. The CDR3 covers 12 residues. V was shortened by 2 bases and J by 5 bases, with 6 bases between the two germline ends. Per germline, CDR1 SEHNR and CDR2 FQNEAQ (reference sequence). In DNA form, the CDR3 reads TGTGCCAGCAGCTTAACTGAGACTGAAGCTTTCTTT. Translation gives CASSLTETEAFF.

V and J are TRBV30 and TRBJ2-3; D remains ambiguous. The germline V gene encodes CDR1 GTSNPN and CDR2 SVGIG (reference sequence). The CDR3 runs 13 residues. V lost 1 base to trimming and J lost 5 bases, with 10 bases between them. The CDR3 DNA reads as TGTGCCTGGAGTGGAGAATTCCAAGATACGCAGTATTTT. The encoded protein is CAWSGEFQDTQYF.

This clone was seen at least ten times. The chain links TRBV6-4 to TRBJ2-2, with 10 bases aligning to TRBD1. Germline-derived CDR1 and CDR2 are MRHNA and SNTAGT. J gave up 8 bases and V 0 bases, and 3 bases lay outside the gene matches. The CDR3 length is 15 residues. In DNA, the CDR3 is TGTGCCAGCAGTGACTCGACAGGGGGCTCGGGGGAGCTGTTTTTT. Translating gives CASSDSTGGSGELFF.

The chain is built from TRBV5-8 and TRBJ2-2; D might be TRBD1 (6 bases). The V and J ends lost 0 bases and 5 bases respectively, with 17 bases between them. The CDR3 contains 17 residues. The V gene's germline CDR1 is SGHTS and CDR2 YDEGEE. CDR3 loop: CASSLETGRLGTGELFF. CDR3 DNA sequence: TGTGCCAGCAGCTTGGAGACAGGACGCCTAGGGACCGGGGAGCTGTTTTTT.

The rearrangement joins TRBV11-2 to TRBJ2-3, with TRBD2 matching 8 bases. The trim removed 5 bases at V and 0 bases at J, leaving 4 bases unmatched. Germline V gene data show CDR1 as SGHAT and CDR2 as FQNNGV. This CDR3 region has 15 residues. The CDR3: CASSLRGGSTDTQYF. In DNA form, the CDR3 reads TGTGCCAGCAGCCTCCGCGGGGGGAGCACAGATACGCAGTATTTT.

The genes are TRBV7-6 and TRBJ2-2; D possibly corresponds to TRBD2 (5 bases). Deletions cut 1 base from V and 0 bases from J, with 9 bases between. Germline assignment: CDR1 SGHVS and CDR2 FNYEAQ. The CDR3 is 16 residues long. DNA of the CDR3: TGTGCCAGCAGCTTAGAGGCGGGCGCGAACACCGGGGAGCTGTTTTTT. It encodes CASSLEAGANTGELFF.

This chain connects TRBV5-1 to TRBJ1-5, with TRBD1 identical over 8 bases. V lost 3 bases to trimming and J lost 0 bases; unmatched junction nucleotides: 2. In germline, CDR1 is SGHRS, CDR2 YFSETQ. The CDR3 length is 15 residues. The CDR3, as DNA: TGCGCCAGCAGCTCGACAGGGGATAGCAATCAGCCCCAGCATTTT. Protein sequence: CASSSTGDSNQPQHF.

In DNA form, the CDR3 reads TGTGCCAGCAGCCCAGTGGGCGGGGGGTACCAAGAGACCCAGTACTTC. This gives the protein CASSPVGGGYQETQYF. V is TRBV7-8 and J is TRBJ2-5; 8 nucleotides align to TRBD2. V lost 5 bases and J lost 0; bases outside the gene matches: 8. CDR3 length: 16 amino acids. Germline CDR1 is SGHVS and CDR2 is FQNEAQ.

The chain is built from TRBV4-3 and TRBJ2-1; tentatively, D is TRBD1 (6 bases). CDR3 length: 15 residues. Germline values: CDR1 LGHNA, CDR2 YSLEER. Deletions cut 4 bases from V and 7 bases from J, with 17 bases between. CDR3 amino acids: CASSPPETGINEQFF. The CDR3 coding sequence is TGCGCCAGCAGCCCCCCGGAAACAGGGATAAATGAGCAGTTCTTC.

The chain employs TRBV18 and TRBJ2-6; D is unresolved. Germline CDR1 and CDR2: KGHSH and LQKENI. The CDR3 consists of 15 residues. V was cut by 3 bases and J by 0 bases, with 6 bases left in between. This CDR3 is CASSPRSSGANVLTF. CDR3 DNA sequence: TGTGCCAGCTCACCTCGGAGCTCTGGGGCCAACGTCCTGACTTTC.

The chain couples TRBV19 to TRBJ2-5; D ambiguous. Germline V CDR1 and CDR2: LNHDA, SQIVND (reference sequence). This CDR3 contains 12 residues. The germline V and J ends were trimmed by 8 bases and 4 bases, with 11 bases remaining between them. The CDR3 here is CASGQARETQYF. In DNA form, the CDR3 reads TGTGCCAGTGGTCAAGCGAGAGAGACCCAGTACTTC.

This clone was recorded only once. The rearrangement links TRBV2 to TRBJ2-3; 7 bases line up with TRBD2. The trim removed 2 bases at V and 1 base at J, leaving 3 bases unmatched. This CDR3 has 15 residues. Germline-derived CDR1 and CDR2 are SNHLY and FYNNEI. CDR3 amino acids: CASSERGDGTDTQYF. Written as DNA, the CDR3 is TGTGCCAGCAGTGAACGGGGGGACGGCACAGATACGCAGTATTTT.

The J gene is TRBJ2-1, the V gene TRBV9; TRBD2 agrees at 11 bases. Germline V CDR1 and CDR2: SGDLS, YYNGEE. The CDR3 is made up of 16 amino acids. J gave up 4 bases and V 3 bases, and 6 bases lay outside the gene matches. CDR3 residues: CASSASGGTAYNEQFF. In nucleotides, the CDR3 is TGTGCCAGCAGCGCTAGCGGGGGGACGGCGTACAATGAGCAGTTCTTC.

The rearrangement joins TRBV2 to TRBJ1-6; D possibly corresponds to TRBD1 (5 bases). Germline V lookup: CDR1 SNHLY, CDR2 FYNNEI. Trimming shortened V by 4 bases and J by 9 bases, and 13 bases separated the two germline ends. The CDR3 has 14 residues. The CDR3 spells CASSGGQGASPLHF. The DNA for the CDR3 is TGTGCCAGCAGTGGGGGTCAGGGTGCTTCACCCCTCCACTTT.

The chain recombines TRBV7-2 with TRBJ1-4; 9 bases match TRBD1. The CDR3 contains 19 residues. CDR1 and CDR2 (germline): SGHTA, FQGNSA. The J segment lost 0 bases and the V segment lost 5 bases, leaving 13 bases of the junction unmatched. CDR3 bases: TGTGCCAGCAGCCCCCGGACAGGGGCCGTTATCGCAACTAATGAAAAACTGTTTTTT. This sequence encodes CASSPRTGAVIATNEKLFF.

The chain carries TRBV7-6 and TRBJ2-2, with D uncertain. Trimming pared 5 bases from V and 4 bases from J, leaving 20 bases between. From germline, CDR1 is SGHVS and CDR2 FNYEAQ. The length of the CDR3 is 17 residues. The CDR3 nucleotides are TGTGCCAGCAGCCCCTCCCCCCCTGACACCAGCACCGGGGAGCTGTTTTTT. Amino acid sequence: CASSPSPPDTSTGELFF.

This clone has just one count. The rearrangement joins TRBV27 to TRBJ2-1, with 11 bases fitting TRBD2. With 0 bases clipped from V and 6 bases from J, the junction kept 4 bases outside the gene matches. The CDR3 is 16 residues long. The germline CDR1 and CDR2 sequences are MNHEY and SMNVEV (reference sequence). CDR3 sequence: CASSLSLAGGPNEQFF. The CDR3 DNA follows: TGTGCCAGCAGTTTATCCCTAGCGGGGGGACCCAATGAGCAGTTCTTC.

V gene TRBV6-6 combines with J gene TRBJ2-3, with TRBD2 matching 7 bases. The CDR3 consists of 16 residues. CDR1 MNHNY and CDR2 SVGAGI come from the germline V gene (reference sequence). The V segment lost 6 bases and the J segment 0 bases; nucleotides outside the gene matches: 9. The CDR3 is CASSMASGTSTDTQYF. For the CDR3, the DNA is TGTGCCAGCAGCATGGCTAGCGGAACTAGCACAGATACGCAGTATTTT.

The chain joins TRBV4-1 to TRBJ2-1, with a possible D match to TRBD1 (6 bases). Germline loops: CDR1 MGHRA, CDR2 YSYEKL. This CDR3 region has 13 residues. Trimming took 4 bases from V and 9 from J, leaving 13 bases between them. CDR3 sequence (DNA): TGCGCCAGCAGCCCTCAAAGGGGGACTGAGCAGTTCTTC. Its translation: CASSPQRGTEQFF.

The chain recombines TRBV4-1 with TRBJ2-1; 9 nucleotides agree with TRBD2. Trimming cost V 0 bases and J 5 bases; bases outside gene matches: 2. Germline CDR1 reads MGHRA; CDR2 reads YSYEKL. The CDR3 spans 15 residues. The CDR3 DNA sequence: TGCGCCAGCAGCCAAGATGCGGGGGGGCACAATGAGCAGTTCTTC. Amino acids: CASSQDAGGHNEQFF.

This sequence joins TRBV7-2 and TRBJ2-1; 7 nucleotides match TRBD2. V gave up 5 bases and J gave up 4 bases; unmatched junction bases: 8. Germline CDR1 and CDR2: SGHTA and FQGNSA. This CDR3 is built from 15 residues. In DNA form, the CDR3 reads TGTGCCAGCAGCCGTCTTGGGGGGGGTTACAATGAGCAGTTCTTC. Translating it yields CASSRLGGGYNEQFF.

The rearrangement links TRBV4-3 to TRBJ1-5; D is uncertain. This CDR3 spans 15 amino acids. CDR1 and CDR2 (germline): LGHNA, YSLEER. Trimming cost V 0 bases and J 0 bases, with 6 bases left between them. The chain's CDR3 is CASSQDSASNQPQHF. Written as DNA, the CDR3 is TGCGCCAGCAGCCAAGATAGCGCTAGCAATCAGCCCCAGCATTTT.